This TCR beta chain derives from a study of shared T cell receptors in the human thymus (dated by TCRdb to the early 2020s). For the study in its entirety: The study investigated the way shared, self-reactive T-cell receptor alpha chains are produced in the human thymus.

Inclusive of the bounding cysteine and phenylalanine, the CDR3 is 16 residues long. CDR3 DNA is the only sequence kept; it has 48 bases, read in frame from the first base. V lost 2 bases and J lost 8 bases, and the count of bases not matched to a germline gene is 11. Looking up the germline V gene yields CDR1 WSHSY and CDR2 SAAADI. To prepare the library, the immunoSEQ multiplex PCR assay was applied. TCRdb carries this immuneACCESS record with in-frame sequences only. Its versions omit some clonotypes, under half of them owing to an unresolved V gene in the studies checked, with the rest unexplained. Here the sample has hundreds of thousands of clones; 88% occur a single time. Clones ranked in the top ten supply over 0.008% of the sample. To note about this clone: Its specific antigen is unknown. No clone much larger than this one lies a single base away; base qualities are absent.

Separately, the same data were catalogued under a study of human thymus T cells. The second study reports: Donors were immunologically healthy infants undergoing open corrective cardiac surgery for congenital heart defects in Finland. The thymus tissue came from surgical resects taken out during corrective cardiac surgery. Biased V and J gene segment usage appeared to be present in both thymic and peripheral blood repertoires. Highly overlapping thymic TCR repertoires among unrelated individuals were reported in the related research. The study characterized TCR alpha and beta repertoires from about 8 infant thymus samples and four related peripheral blood samples. Donor ages ranged from about 7 to 244 days, and the cohort comprised 5 to 7 male and a couple of female infants. Thymocytes were released mechanically from tissue and stored at -70 °C as pellets of 10-30 million cells. Genomic DNA was extracted from frozen cell pellets with a QIAsymphony instrument. The immunoSEQ multiplex PCR assay was used to amplify the TCRB and TCRAD loci from a standardized amount of quality-controlled genomic DNA. The V(D)J region was spanned by amplicons of a length sufficient to cover the CDR3 and to identify V and J genes. Through the commercial immunoSEQ service, the amplicons were sequenced on an Illumina platform. Corrections for primer bias and sequencing errors followed previously described methods, while TCRAD and TCRB definitions were based on the IMGT database. Repertoires were analysed with immunoSEQ Analyzer 3.0 and VDJTools, covering basic statistics, V/J segment usage, diversity estimates, rarefaction and pairwise overlap. Diversity was estimated using the Chao1, ChaoE, Efron-Thisted, Shannon and inverse Simpson indices, and was also estimated on datasets down-sampled to the size of the smallest sample. Repertoire overlap used strict matching of CDR3 nucleotide sequence, V gene and J gene, with Jaccard-based multidimensional scaling clustering. On average, thymus samples yielded 800,000 or so unique TCRB clonotypes, whereas blood samples yielded some 80,000.

The source of this sequence is a boy younger than two with a congenital heart defect. Donor details come from another sample of the same person, matched by shared clones. This chain is built from TRBV10-2 and TRBJ1-4; the central 7 bases match TRBD1. Sequencing was done on a sample of thymocytes. Here the CDR3 is given as CASSEPTGEGGEKLFF. The nucleotides are TGCGCCAGCAGTGAGCCCACAGGGGAAGGGGGAGAAAAACTGTTTTTT.